This TCR beta chain was observed in a study of tumour-infiltrating T cells in Burkitt lymphoma (dated by TCRdb to 2020 to 2022). With regard to the full study: TCR repertoire data were correlated with clinical outcome; productive clonality predicted overall and progression-free survival, independent of established prognosticators including age at diagnosis.

Libraries were constructed by the immunoSEQ multiplex PCR assay. The table comes from immuneACCESS by way of TCRdb, which keeps in-frame sequences with V and J called. Part of the clones is missing from these tables; in studies checked, under half for an unresolved V gene and the rest for unknown reasons. The sample table records just under 8,000 clones; roughly 73% of these occur just once. 40% of the sample lies in the top ten. This clone was recorded a few times. What antigen it recognizes has not been identified. The input lacks base qualities; no much larger clone sits a single base away. V trim: 5 bases; J trim: 4 bases; unmatched bases: 6. Inclusive of the bounding cysteine and phenylalanine, the CDR3 is 14 residues long. The CDR3 DNA has 42 bases and is translated from base 1. CDR1 and CDR2 (MNHEY, SVGAGI) derive from the germline V gene.

The sequence came from a human donor with diffuse large B-cell lymphoma. The sequencing input was tumor tissue. This chain is built from TRBV6-5 and TRBJ1-1; 8 central bases correspond to TRBD1. The sequence in DNA is TGTGCCAGCAGTATCGACAGGGGTGGCACTGAAGCTTTCTTT. The resulting protein is CASSIDRGGTEAFF.